This TCR beta chain was documented in a study of CD8 T cells in ankylosing spondylitis. The length of the CDR3 is 13 residues. Unmatched junction bases numbered 6, after V lost 5 bases and J lost 5 bases. Germline V gives CDR1 LGHDT, CDR2 YNNKEL (reference sequence). Study-wide results and limits: Ankylosing spondylitis blood seemed to carry a telltale TCR beta motif made of several highly homologous variants.

This clonotype has only a few counts. Antigen: not known. TCRdb processed the 5' RACE reads anew with MiXCR; each CDR3 protein has one entry. The sample lists around 300,000 distinct CDR3 sequences, 9.5% to 13% occurring once. This TCR was recovered from a female donor with ankylosing spondylitis or in good health (not recorded which). The specimen was blood, either unsorted or a sorted T cell fraction (not recorded which). The chain combines TRBV3-1 with TRBJ2-7; TRBD2 matches 7 bases. Written as DNA, the CDR3 is TGTGCCAGCAGCTCGAGCGGGGACCACGAGCAGTACTTC. This sequence encodes CASSSSGDHEQYF.